Below, one T cell receptor beta chain is given with its context. This sample stems from a study of Ad26.COV2.S vaccination and SARS-CoV-2 variants. Study information: Ad26.COV2.S given intramuscularly, once or twice 56 days apart.

As to treatment: around 19 received Ad26.COV2.S at low or high dose, single or two shots; five or six received placebo; per-sample allocation not given. Samples analyzed were those drawn on day 63 after the first vaccine or placebo injection. The CDR3 has 16 residues. Germline V CDR1 and CDR2: SGHVS, FNYEAQ. J lost 9 bases, V lost 2 bases, and 12 bases had no gene match. TCRdb keeps only in-frame clones here, not all; method: immunoSEQ multiplex PCR. The sample shows roughly 390,000 clones, more than 85% of them seen only once. The sample consisted of peripheral blood, taken in a trial of Ad26.COV2.S vaccine versus placebo. The clonotype originates from a person aged 18-65 years who received the Ad26.COV2.S COVID-19 vaccine or a placebo. The V and J genes are TRBV7-6 and TRBJ2-1; 8 bases line up with TRBD2. Here the CDR3 reads CASSLLGGGSRGEQFF. CDR3 nucleotides: TGTGCCAGCAGCTTATTAGGCGGGGGGAGTCGCGGTGAGCAGTTCTTC.